This record concerns one T cell receptor beta chain sequence. The data derive from a study of blood T cell repertoires in COVID-19. For the study at large: From T cells, B-cell-depleted T cells, or PBMCs came the material, which was cDNA or gDNA.

The J segment lost 6 bases and the V segment lost 9 bases, leaving 8 bases of the junction unmatched. Germline assignment: CDR1 LNHDA and CDR2 SQIVND (reference sequence). The CDR3 contains 13 residues. Authors' data handling: By means of reference gene primer amplification, nucleated cell counts were estimated. TCRdb's copy holds only in-frame clones and misses some; the assay was immunoSEQ multiplex PCR. V and J calls plus clone size are reproduced from that table; the DNA served to infer D and trimming. The table shows 310,000 or so clones, with about nine tenths occurring only once. The sequence was obtained from a man in his fifties or sixties with active or convalescent COVID-19. The chain recombines TRBV19 with TRBJ2-7, with 10 bases aligning to TRBD1. Input material: peripheral blood. Written as DNA, the CDR3 is TGTGCCAGCGCCGGGACAGGGGTCGGCGAGCAGTACTTC. It yields the protein CASAGTGVGEQYF.